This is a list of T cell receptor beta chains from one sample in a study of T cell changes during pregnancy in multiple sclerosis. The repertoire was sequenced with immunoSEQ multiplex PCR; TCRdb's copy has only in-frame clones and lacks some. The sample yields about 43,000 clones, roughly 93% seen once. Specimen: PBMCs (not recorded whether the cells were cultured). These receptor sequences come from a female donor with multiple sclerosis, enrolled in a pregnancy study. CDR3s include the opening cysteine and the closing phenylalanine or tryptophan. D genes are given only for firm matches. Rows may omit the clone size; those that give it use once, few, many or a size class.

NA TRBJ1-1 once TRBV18 TGTGCCAGCTCACCACCGTCAGTGAACACTGAAGCTTTCTTT CASSPPSVNTEAFF
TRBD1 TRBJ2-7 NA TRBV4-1 TGCGCCAGCAGCTTCCTTCAGGGGGCTTCTTCCTACGAGCAGTACTTC CASSFLQGASSYEQYF
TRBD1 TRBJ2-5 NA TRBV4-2 TGTGCCAGCAGCTCCCGTAACAGGGGGGAAGAGACCCAGTACTTC CASSSRNRGEETQYF
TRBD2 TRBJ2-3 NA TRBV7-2 TGTGCCAGCAGAAAGACTAGCGGGAGGAGGGTAGATACGCAGTATTTT CASRKTSGRRVDTQYF
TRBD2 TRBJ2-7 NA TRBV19 TGTGCCAGTAGTATTTCGACGGGAGGGCCGTACGAGCAGTACTTC CASSISTGGPYEQYF
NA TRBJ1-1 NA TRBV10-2 TGCGCCAGCAGTGAACCAGGTGAGGGGGGTGAAGCTTTCTTT CASSEPGEGGEAFF
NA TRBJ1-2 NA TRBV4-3 TGCGCCAGCAGCCAAGGGACCGGGACAATCTATAACTATGGCTACACCTTC CASSQGTGTIYNYGYTF
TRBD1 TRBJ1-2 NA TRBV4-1 TGCGCCAGCAGCCAAGCCCCGACAGGGATTAGCGGGGGCTACACCTTC CASSQAPTGISGGYTF
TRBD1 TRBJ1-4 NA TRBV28 TGTGCCAGCAGTTTGACGTTACCGGGACAGGGGGTTGTAAATGAAAAACTGTTTTTT CASSLTLPGQGVVNEKLFF
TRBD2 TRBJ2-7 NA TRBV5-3 TGTGCCAGAGGGCCTAGCGGGAGAGATGACGAGCAGTACTTC CARGPSGRDDEQYF
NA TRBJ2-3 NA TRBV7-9 TGTGCCAGCAGGTTCCGGACGGGAGCTCCAAGGACAGATACGCAGTATTTT CASRFRTGAPRTDTQYF
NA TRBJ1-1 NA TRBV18 TGTGCCAGCTCACTAGCCCCCGACAGGAATACTGAAGCTTTCTTT CASSLAPDRNTEAFF
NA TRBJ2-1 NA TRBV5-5 TGTGCCAGCAGCAATTACAGGGACAATGAGCAGTTCTTC CASSNYRDNEQFF
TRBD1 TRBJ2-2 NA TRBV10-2 TGCGCCAGCAGTGAGTCAGGGGACAGCCGCACCGGGGAGCTGTTTTTT CASSESGDSRTGELFF
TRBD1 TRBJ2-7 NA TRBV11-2 TGTGCCAGCAGCCCGGGACAGACCTTTACGATCGAGCAGTACTTC CASSPGQTFTIEQYF
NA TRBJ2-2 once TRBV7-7 TGTGCCAGCAGCTTAGCCGGGTCGGGTACCGGGGAGCTGTTTTTT CASSLAGSGTGELFF
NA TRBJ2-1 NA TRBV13 TGTGCCAGCAGCTCGCAACTTGACAATGAGCAGTTCTTC CASSSQLDNEQFF
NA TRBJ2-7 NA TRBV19 TGTGCCAGTAGTTCCGGTCTACACTCCTACGAGCAGTACTTC CASSSGLHSYEQYF
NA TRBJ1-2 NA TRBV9 TGTGCCAGCAGCGCCGGACCACGGGACCGAACTAACTATGGCTACACCTTC CASSAGPRDRTNYGYTF
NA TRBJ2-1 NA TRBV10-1 TGCGCCAGCAGTCGGGACTCCTACAATGAGCAGTTCTTC CASSRDSYNEQFF
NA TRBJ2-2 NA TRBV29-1 TGCAGCGTTGTTATTCCCAGGGGCACCGGGGAGCTGTTTTTT CSVVIPRGTGELFF
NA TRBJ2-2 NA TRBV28 TGTGCCAGCAGCCCCGGGACATATAACACCGGGGAGCTGTTTTTT CASSPGTYNTGELFF
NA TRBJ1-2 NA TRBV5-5 TGTGCCAGCAGCTTGTCCTCGCCAACCTACGCATATGGCTACACCTTC CASSLSSPTYAYGYTF
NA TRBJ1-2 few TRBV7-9 TGTGCCAGCAGCCAAAGTAGCAGGGTCAGGCATGGCTACACCTTC CASSQSSRVRHGYTF
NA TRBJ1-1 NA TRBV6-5 TGTGCCAGCAGTCCAACCGGGACGTATGAAGCTTTCTTT CASSPTGTYEAFF
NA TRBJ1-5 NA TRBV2 TGTGCCAGCAGTGAAGGCCATGATAGCAATCAGCCCCAGCATTTT CASSEGHDSNQPQHF
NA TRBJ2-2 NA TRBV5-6 TGTGCCAGCAGCTTGGATCTAGCTAACACCGGGGAGCTGTTTTTT CASSLDLANTGELFF
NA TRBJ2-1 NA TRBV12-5 TGTGCTAGTGGAGCGATAATAAACAATGAGCAGTTCTTC CASGAIINNEQFF
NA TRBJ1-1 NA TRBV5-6 TGTGCCAGCTCCCTTAAGGGACTTATGGAAGCTTTCTTT CASSLKGLMEAFF
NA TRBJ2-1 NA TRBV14 TGTGCCAGCAGCCAACTTGTCGCCTACAATGAGCAGTTCTTC CASSQLVAYNEQFF
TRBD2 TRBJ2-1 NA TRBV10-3 TGTGCCATCAATCTCGGTGCGGGAGTAGGTGAGCAGTTCTTC CAINLGAGVGEQFF
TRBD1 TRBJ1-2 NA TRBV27 TGTGCCAGCAGCCGTACAGGGGTTGATGGCTACACCTTC CASSRTGVDGYTF
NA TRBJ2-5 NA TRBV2 TGTGCCAGCAGTGAGTTGCGGGGTCAAGAGACCCAGTACTTC CASSELRGQETQYF
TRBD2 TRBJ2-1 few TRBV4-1 TGCGCCACCGGATTTAGCGGGAGAAGGGATGAGCAGTTCTTC CATGFSGRRDEQFF
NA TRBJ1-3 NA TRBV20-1 TGCAGTGTGGACTCTGGAAACACCATATATTTT CSVDSGNTIYF
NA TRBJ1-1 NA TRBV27 TGTGCCAGCAGTTTATTTGTGGACACGAACACTGAAGCTTTCTTT CASSLFVDTNTEAFF
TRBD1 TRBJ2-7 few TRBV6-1 TGTGCCAGCAGTGAAGGGACAGGGGGCTCCTACGAGCAGTACTTC CASSEGTGGSYEQYF
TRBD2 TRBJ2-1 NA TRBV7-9 TGTGCCAGCAGCTCACTAGCGGACTACAATGAGCAGTTCTTC CASSSLADYNEQFF
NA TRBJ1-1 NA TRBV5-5 TGTGCCAGCAGCTTGACGGGGAAGCGGGACACTGAAGCTTTCTTT CASSLTGKRDTEAFF
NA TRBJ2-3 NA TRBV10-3 TGTGCCATCAGTACCCGGTGGGAGGAACGCACAGATACGCAGTATTTT CAISTRWEERTDTQYF
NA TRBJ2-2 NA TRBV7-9 TGTGCCAGCAGCCCAATGAGCGAAGAGTCCACCGGGGAGCTGTTTTTT CASSPMSEESTGELFF
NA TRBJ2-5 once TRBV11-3 TGTGTCAGCAGCCGTGGACAGAGGCAAGAGACCCAGTACTTC CVSSRGQRQETQYF